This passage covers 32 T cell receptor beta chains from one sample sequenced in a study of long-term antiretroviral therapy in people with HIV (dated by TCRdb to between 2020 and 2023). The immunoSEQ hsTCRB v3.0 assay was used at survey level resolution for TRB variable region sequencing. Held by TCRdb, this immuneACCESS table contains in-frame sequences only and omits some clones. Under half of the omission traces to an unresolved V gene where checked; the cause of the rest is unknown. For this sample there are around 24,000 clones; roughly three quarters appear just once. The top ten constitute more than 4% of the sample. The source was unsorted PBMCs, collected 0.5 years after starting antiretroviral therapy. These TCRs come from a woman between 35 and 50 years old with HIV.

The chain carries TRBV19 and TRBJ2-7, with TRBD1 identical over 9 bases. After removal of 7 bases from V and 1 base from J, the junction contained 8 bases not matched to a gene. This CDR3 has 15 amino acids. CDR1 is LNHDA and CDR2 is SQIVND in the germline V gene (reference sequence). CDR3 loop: CASKNRDRDSYEQYF. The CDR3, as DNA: TGTGCCAGTAAAAACAGGGACAGGGATTCCTACGAGCAGTACTTC.

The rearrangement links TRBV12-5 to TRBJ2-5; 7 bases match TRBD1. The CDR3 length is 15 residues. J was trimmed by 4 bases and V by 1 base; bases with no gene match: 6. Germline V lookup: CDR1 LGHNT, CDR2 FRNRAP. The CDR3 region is CASGLGRGLAETQYF. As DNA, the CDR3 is TGTGCTAGTGGTTTGGGAAGGGGGCTGGCAGAGACCCAGTACTTC.

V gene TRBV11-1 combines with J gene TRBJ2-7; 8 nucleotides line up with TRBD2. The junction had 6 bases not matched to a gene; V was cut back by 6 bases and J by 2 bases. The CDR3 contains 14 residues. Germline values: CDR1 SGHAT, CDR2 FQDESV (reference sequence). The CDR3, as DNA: TGTGCCAGCAGGGGACTAGGACAGACCTACGAGCAGTACTTC. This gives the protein CASRGLGQTYEQYF.

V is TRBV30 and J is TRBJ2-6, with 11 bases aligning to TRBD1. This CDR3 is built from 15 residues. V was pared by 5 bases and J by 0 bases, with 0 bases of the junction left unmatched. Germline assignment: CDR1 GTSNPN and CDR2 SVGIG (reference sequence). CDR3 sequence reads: CAWGQGASGANVLTF. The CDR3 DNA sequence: TGTGCCTGGGGACAGGGGGCCTCTGGGGCCAACGTCCTGACTTTC.

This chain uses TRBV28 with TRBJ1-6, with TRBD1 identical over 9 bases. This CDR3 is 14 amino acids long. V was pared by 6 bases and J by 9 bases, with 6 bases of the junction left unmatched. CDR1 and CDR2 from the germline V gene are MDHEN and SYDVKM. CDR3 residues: CASSRQGGGSPLHF. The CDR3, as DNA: TGTGCCAGCAGCCGACAGGGGGGAGGTTCACCCCTCCACTTT.

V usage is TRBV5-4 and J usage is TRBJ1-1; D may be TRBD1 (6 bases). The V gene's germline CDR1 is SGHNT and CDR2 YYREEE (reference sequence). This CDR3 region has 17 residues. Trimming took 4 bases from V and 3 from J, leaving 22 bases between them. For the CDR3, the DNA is TGTGCCAGCAGCCCCGACACAGGGTCGGTTGAGGACACTGAAGCTTTCTTT. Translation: CASSPDTGSVEDTEAFF.

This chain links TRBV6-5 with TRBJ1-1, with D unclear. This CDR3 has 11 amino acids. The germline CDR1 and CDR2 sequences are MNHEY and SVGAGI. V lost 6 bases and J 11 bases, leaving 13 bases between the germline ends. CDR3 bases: TGTGCCAGCAGATCTACTCCGGGGGCTTTCTTT. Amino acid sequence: CASRSTPGAFF.

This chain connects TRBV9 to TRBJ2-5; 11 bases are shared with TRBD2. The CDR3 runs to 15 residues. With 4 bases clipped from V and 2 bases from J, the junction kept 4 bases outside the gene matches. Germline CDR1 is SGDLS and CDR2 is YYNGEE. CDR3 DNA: TGTGCCAGCAGCACGATAGCGGGGGGGCAAGAGACCCAGTACTTC. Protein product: CASSTIAGGQETQYF. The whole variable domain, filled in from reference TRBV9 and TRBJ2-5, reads DSGVTQTPKHLITATGQRVTLRCSPRSGDLSVYWYQQSLDQGLQFLIQYYNGEERAKGNILERFSAQQFPDLHSELNLSSLELGDSALYFCASSTIAGGQETQYFGPGTRLLVL.

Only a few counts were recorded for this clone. The CDR3 here is CASSYRGPGELFF. Written as DNA, the CDR3 is TGTGCCAGCAGCTACAGGGGGCCCGGGGAGCTGTTTTTT. The chain couples TRBV6-5 to TRBJ2-2; 9 bases agree with TRBD1. V trimming: 6 bases; J trimming: 6 bases; junction bases outside the gene matches: 2. Germline V gives CDR1 MNHEY, CDR2 SVGAGI. The CDR3 totals 13 residues.

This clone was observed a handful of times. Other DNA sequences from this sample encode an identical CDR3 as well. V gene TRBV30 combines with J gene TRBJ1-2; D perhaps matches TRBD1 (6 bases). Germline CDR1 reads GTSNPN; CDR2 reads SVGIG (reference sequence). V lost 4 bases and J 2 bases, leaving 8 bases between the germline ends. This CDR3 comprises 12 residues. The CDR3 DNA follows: TGTGCCTGGACGGGACAAAACTATGGCTACACCTTC. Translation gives CAWTGQNYGYTF.

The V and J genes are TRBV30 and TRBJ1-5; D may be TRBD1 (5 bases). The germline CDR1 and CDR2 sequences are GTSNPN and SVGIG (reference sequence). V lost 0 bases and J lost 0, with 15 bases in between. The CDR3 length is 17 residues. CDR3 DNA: TGTGCCTGGAGTGTGGGGCCCAGTTTTTATAGCAATCAGCCCCAGCATTTT. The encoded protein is CAWSVGPSFYSNQPQHF.

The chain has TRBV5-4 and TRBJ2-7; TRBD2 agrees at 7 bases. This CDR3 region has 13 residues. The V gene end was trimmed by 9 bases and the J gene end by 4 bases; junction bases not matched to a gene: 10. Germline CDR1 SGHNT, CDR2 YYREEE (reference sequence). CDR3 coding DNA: TGTGCCACCAAAGCGGGATCCTCTTACGAGCAGTACTTC. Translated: CATKAGSSYEQYF. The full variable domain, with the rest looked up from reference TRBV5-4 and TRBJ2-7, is ETGVTQSPTHLIKTRGQQVTLRCSSQSGHNTVSWYQQALGQGPQFIFQYYREEENGRGNFPPRFSGLQFPNYSSELNVNALELDDSALYLCATKAGSSYEQYFGPGTRLTVT.

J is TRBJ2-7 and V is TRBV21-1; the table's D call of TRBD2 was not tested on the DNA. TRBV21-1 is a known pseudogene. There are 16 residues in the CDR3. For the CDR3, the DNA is TGTGCCAGCAGCAAAGGGAGGGGGGGGCACTCCTACGAGCAGTACTTC. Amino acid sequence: CASSKGRGGHSYEQYF.

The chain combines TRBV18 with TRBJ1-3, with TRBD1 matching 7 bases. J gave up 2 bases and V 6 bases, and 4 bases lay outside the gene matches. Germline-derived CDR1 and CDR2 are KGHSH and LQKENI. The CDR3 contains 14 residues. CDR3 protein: CASSLQGPGNTIYF. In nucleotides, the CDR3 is TGTGCCAGCTCGCTACAGGGGCCTGGAAACACCATATATTTT.

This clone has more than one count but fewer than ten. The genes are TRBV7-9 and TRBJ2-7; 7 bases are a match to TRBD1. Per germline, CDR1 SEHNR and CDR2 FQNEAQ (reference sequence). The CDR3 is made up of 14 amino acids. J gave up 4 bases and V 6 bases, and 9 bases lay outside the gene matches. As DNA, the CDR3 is TGTGCCAGCAGTAGAACAGGGGCCGGGTACGAGCAGTACTTC. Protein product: CASSRTGAGYEQYF.

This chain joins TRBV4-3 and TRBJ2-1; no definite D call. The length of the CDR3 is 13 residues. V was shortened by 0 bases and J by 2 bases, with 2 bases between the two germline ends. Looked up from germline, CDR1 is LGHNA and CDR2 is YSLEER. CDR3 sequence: CASSQDAYNEQFF. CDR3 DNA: TGCGCCAGCAGCCAAGATGCCTACAATGAGCAGTTCTTC.

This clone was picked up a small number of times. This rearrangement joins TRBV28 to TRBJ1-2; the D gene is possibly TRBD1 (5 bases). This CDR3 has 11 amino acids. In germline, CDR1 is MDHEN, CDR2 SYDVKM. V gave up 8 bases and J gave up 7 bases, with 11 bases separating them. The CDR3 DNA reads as TGTGCCAGCCGAAGGGGACCTGGCTACACCTTC. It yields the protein CASRRGPGYTF.

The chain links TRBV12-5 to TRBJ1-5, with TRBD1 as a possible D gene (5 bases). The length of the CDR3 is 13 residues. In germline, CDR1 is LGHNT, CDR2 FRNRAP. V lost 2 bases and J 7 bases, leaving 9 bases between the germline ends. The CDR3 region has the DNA TGTGCTAGTGGTTTGCAGGGTCTCCAGCCCCAGCATTTT. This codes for CASGLQGLQPQHF.

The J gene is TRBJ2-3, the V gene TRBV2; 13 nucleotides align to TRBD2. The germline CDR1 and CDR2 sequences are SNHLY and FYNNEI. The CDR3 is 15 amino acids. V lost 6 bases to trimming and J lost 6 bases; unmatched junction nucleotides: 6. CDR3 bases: TGTGCCAGCAGCGCCACTAGCGGGGGGGCTGATACGCAGTATTTT. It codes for CASSATSGGADTQYF.

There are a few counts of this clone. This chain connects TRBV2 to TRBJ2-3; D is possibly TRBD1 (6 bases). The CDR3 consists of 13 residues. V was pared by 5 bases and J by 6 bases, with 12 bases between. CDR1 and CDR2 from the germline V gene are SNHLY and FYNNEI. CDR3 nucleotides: TGTGCCAGCAGTAAAAACAGGGCGGATACGCAGTATTTT. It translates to CASSKNRADTQYF.

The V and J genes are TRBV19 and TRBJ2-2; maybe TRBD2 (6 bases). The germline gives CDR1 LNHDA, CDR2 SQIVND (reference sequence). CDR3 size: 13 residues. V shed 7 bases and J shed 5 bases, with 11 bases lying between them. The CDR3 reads CASKLAHTGELFF. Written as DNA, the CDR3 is TGTGCCAGTAAGCTAGCGCATACCGGGGAGCTGTTTTTT.

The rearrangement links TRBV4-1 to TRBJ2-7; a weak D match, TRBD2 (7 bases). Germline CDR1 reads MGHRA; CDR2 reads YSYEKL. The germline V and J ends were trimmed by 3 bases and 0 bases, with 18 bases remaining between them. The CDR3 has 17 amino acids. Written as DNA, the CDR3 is TGCGCCAGCAGCCATACATACGGGGGGCCTAACTCCTACGAGCAGTACTTC. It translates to CASSHTYGGPNSYEQYF.

CDR3 sequence: CSAGGGTNTEAFF. The CDR3 DNA reads TGCAGCGCAGGAGGGGGTACGAACACTGAAGCTTTCTTT. The genes are TRBV29-1 and TRBJ1-1; tentatively, D is TRBD1 (6 bases). The CDR3 covers 13 residues. Germline assignment: CDR1 SQVTM and CDR2 ANQGSEA. Trimming took off 7 bases at V and 1 base at J, with 13 bases between the two ends.

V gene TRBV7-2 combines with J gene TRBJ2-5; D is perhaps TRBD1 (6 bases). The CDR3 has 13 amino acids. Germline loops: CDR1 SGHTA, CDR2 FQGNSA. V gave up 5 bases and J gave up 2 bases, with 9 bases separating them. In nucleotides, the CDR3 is TGTGCCAGCAGCCCCAGGGGTCAAGAGACCCAGTACTTC. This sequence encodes CASSPRGQETQYF.

CDR3 protein: CASSLAGQGNTIYF. CDR3 DNA sequence: TGTGCCAGCAGTCTCGCGGGACAGGGGAACACCATATATTTT. V and J are TRBV5-6 and TRBJ1-3; TRBD1 aligns across 10 bases. J was trimmed by 7 bases and V by 5 bases; bases with no gene match: 6. CDR3 length: 14 residues. The germline CDR1 and CDR2 sequences are SGHDT and YYEEEE.

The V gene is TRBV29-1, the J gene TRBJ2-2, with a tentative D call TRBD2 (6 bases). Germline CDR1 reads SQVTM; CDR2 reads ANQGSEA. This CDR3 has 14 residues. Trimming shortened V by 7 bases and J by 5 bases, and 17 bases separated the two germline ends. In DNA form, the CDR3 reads TGCAGCGCTTTGGACGCCGCGGGGACCGGGGAGCTGTTTTTT. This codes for CSALDAAGTGELFF.

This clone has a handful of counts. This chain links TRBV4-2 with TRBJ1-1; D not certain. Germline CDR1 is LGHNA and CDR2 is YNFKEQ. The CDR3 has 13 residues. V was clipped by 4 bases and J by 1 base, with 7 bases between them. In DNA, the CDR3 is TGTGCCAGCAGCCCTACACCGAACACTGAAGCTTTCTTT. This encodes CASSPTPNTEAFF.

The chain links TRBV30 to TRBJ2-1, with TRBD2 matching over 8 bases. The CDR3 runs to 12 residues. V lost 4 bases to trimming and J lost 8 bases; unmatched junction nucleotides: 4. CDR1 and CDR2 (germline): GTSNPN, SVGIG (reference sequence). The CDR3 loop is CAWTSGGYEQFF. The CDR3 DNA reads TGTGCCTGGACCTCGGGGGGGTATGAGCAGTTCTTC.

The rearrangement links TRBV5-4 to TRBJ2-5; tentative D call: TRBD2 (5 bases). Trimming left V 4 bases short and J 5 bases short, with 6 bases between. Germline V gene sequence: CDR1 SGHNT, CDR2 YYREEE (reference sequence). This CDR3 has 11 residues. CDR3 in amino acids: CASSRGETQYF. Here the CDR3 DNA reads TGTGCCAGCAGCAGAGGGGAGACCCAGTACTTC.

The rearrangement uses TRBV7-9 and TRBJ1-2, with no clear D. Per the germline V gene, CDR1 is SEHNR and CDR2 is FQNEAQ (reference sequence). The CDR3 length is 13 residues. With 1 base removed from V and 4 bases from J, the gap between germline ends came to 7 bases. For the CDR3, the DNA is TGTGCCAGCAGCTTAGACGGCCCCTATGGCTACACCTTC. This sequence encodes CASSLDGPYGYTF.

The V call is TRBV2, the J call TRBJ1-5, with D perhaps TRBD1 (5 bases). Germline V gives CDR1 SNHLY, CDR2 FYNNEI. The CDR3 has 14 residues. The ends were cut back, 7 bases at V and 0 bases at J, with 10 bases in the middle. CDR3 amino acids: CASTGTDSNQPQHF. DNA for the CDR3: TGTGCCAGCACCGGGACGGATAGCAATCAGCCCCAGCATTTT.

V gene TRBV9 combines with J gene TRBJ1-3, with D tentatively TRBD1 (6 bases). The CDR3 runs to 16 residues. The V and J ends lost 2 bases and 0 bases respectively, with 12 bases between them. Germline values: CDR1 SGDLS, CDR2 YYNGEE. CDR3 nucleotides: TGTGCCAGCAGCGTTCGACAGGACTCCTCTGGAAACACCATATATTTT. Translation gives CASSVRQDSSGNTIYF. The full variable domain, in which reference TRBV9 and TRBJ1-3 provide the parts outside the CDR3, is DSGVTQTPKHLITATGQRVTLRCSPRSGDLSVYWYQQSLDQGLQFLIQYYNGEERAKGNILERFSAQQFPDLHSELNLSSLELGDSALYFCASSVRQDSSGNTIYFGEGSWLTVV.